Below are 30 T cell receptor beta chains sequenced from a single sample in a study of T-cell reconstitution after alpha-beta-depleted transplantation in children. Unique molecular identifiers featured in how the TCRbeta library was prepared. MiXCR, run by TCRdb on the PCR reads, gives a single entry per CDR3 protein. The table has approximately 88,000 distinct CDR3 sequences, 12% seen once. Sequenced here: PBMCs from the stem cell graft donor, sampled from the stem cell graft. The receptors shown here come from a human donor who donated a stem cell graft to a child with inherited bone marrow failure.

Ten or more counts support this clonotype. The chain couples TRBV13 to TRBJ2-7; 8 nucleotides line up with TRBD2. Per germline, CDR1 PRHDT and CDR2 FYEKMQ (reference sequence). V dropped 5 bases and J dropped 3; count of bases not matched to a gene: 3. The CDR3 is 13 amino acids. The CDR3 region has the DNA TGTGCCAGCAGCCGGGGGGGGCTCTACGAGCAGTACTTC. It yields the protein CASSRGGLYEQYF.

This clonotype was recorded many times. The chain links TRBV5-1 to TRBJ2-3, with 11 nucleotides matching TRBD1. V gave up 2 bases and J gave up 2 bases; unmatched junction bases: 4. Germline V CDR1 and CDR2: SGHRS, YFSETQ. CDR3 size: 16 residues. The CDR3 DNA follows: TGCGCCAGCAGCTTCGGACAGGGGGCTCCCACAGATACGCAGTATTTT. Translation: CASSFGQGAPTDTQYF. The whole variable domain, filled in from reference TRBV5-1 and TRBJ2-3, reads KAGVTQTPRYLIKTRGQQVTLSCSPISGHRSVSWYQQTPGQGLQFLFEYFSETQRNKGNFPGRFSGRQFSNSRSEMNVSTLELGDSALYLCASSFGQGAPTDTQYFGPGTRLTVL.

This clonotype was detected ten times or more. As DNA, the CDR3 is TGTGCCAGCTTAAGTGGACCCAACAATGAGCAGTTCTTC. Protein: CASLSGPNNEQFF. The chain has TRBV2 and TRBJ2-1; D is uncertain. The CDR3 has 13 amino acids. Trimming shortened V by 8 bases and J by 5 bases, and 13 bases separated the two germline ends. The germline CDR1 and CDR2 sequences are SNHLY and FYNNEI.

Ten or more counts support this clonotype. The rearrangement joins TRBV19 to TRBJ1-1; D is undetermined. The germline V gene encodes CDR1 LNHDA and CDR2 SQIVND (reference sequence). The CDR3 spans 14 residues. With 3 bases removed from V and 0 bases from J, the gap between germline ends came to 8 bases. CDR3 region: CASSIPRMNTEAFF. The DNA for the CDR3 is TGTGCCAGTAGTATCCCCCGGATGAACACTGAAGCTTTCTTT.

This clonotype was recorded many times. The rearrangement links TRBV9 to TRBJ1-2; 12 nucleotides agree with TRBD1. The germline V gene encodes CDR1 SGDLS and CDR2 YYNGEE. There are 17 residues in the CDR3. The V gene end was trimmed by 3 bases and the J gene end by 4 bases; junction bases not matched to a gene: 10. The CDR3 protein is CASSDQYGTGGFYGYTF. The CDR3 DNA sequence: TGTGCCAGCAGCGATCAGTACGGGACAGGGGGCTTCTATGGCTACACCTTC.

This clonotype showed up many times. V is TRBV7-2 and J is TRBJ1-5; 7 bases match TRBD1. The J segment lost 7 bases and the V segment lost 6 bases, leaving 6 bases of the junction unmatched. The CDR3 contains 13 residues. Per germline, CDR1 SGHTA and CDR2 FQGNSA. CDR3 loop: CASSDRVGQPQHF. The CDR3 DNA reads as TGTGCCAGCAGTGACAGGGTCGGACAGCCCCAGCATTTT.

The CDR3 nucleotides are TGTGCCAGCTCACCATACAGGGACACAGATACGCAGTATTTT. Its translation is CASSPYRDTDTQYF. The rearrangement uses TRBV18 and TRBJ2-3; D is possibly TRBD1 (6 bases). This CDR3 is 14 amino acids long. The germline gives CDR1 KGHSH, CDR2 LQKENI. V lost 2 bases and J lost 2, with 8 bases in between.

This clonotype was seen many times. V gene TRBV7-3 combines with J gene TRBJ2-2, with D perhaps TRBD2 (6 bases). V lost 3 bases to trimming and J lost 4 bases, with 12 bases between them. The germline V gene has CDR1 SGHTA and CDR2 FQGTGA. The CDR3 covers 15 residues. This chain's CDR3 is CASSLARRGTGELFF. The CDR3 coding sequence is TGTGCCAGCAGCTTGGCCCGGCGGGGCACCGGGGAGCTGTTTTTT.

This chain links TRBV7-3 with TRBJ1-2; unclear D gene. V lost 5 bases and J 4 bases, leaving 11 bases between the germline ends. The CDR3 is 13 residues long. From germline, CDR1 is SGHTA and CDR2 FQGTGA. CDR3 residues: CASSLGSSYGYTF. The CDR3 DNA sequence: TGTGCCAGCAGCCTCGGATCCTCCTATGGCTACACCTTC.

The rearrangement links TRBV4-3 to TRBJ1-4, with D hard to call. V was pared by 2 bases and J by 5 bases, with 12 bases between. Germline V CDR1 and CDR2: LGHNA, YSLEER. This CDR3 is built from 15 residues. This CDR3 is CASSQSLQRNEKLFF. The DNA for the CDR3 is TGCGCCAGCAGCCAATCTTTACAGCGAAATGAAAAACTGTTTTTT.

There are a few counts of this clonotype. The chain is built from TRBV7-2 and TRBJ1-5, with D unclear. Trimming left V 2 bases short and J 2 bases short, with 10 bases between. Per the germline V gene, CDR1 is SGHTA and CDR2 is FQGNSA. CDR3 size: 15 residues. In nucleotides, the CDR3 is TGTGCCAGCAGCTTAATGGGTTACGGCAATCAGCCCCAGCATTTT. This gives the protein CASSLMGYGNQPQHF.

The sample holds many counts of this clonotype. The V call is TRBV7-2, the J call TRBJ2-7; D tentatively reads TRBD1 or TRBD2 (5 bases each). The V end lost 1 base, the J end lost 3 bases, and 13 bases lay between the germline ends. The CDR3 covers 15 residues. Germline lookup yields CDR1 SGHTA and CDR2 FQGNSA. The CDR3 protein is CASSLERGSRYEQYF. DNA of the CDR3: TGTGCCAGCAGCTTAGAACGGGGCTCCCGCTACGAGCAGTACTTC.

The sample holds many counts of this clonotype. Just one base apart from a much larger clone, this may be a read error. This chain joins TRBV20-1 and TRBJ2-7; TRBD2 agrees at 7 bases. This CDR3 contains 15 residues. Per the germline V gene, CDR1 is DFQATT and CDR2 is SNEGSKA (reference sequence). The CDR3 sequence is CSSRDPRGSSYEQYF. The CDR3 nucleotides are TGCAGTTCTAGAGATCCGCGCGGGAGCTCCTACGAGCAGTACTTC.

The sample holds many counts of this clonotype. The V call is TRBV29-1, the J call TRBJ2-1; 7 positions agree with TRBD2. Germline V gene lookup returns CDR1 SQVTM and CDR2 ANQGSEA. This CDR3 has 13 amino acids. V lost 6 bases to trimming and J lost 7 bases; unmatched junction nucleotides: 9. CDR3 sequence (DNA): TGCAGCGTGGCCGGGACTAACCCGAATGAGCAGTTCTTC. Translation: CSVAGTNPNEQFF.

In its sample, this clonotype was seen many times. The V call is TRBV29-1, the J call TRBJ2-5; 13 nucleotides agree with TRBD2. Germline V CDR1 and CDR2: SQVTM, ANQGSEA. The CDR3 loop spans 16 amino acids. V lost 4 bases, J lost 0 bases, and 5 bases stayed unmatched. The CDR3 coding sequence is TGCAGCGTTGTTGTACTAGCGGGAGGGTACCAAGAGACCCAGTACTTC. It is translated as CSVVVLAGGYQETQYF.

This clonotype came up many times. The V call is TRBV7-2, the J call TRBJ2-1; no clear D gene. Germline CDR1 SGHTA, CDR2 FQGNSA. The CDR3 is 13 amino acids. The ends were cut back, 1 base at V and 9 bases at J, with 10 bases in the middle. CDR3 bases: TGTGCCAGCAGCTTAGAAGCTGATGTTGAGCAGTTCTTC. Translation gives CASSLEADVEQFF.

This clonotype has a count of ten or more. V is TRBV7-9 and J is TRBJ1-1; tentatively, D is TRBD1 (5 bases). Between the trimmed V and J ends, which lost 0 bases and 1 base, there was a span of 15 bases. The CDR3 runs 17 residues. Germline V CDR1 and CDR2: SEHNR, FQNEAQ (reference sequence). CDR3 in amino acids: CASSLALHSGGNTEAFF. CDR3 nucleotides: TGTGCCAGCAGCTTAGCGCTTCACTCGGGGGGGAACACTGAAGCTTTCTTT.

This clonotype has a count of ten or more. The J gene is TRBJ2-4, the V gene TRBV2; TRBD2 matches at 10 bases. V shed 4 bases and J 3 bases; nucleotides not matched to a gene: 12. The length of the CDR3 is 18 residues. The V gene's germline CDR1 is SNHLY and CDR2 FYNNEI. The CDR3 DNA sequence: TGTGCCAGCAGTGGGGAGCGGGAGGGCCTTGGCGGCAAAAACATTCAGTACTTC. This encodes CASSGEREGLGGKNIQYF.

This clonotype showed up many times. The chain has TRBV5-1 and TRBJ2-1; 12 positions agree with TRBD2. V lost 4 bases to trimming and J lost 12 bases; unmatched junction nucleotides: 5. The CDR3 runs to 13 residues. The germline V gene encodes CDR1 SGHRS and CDR2 YFSETQ. The DNA for the CDR3 is TGCGCCAGCAGCCTACTGACTAGCGGGAGGCAGTTCTTC. Translated, it gives CASSLLTSGRQFF.

The chain carries TRBV18 and TRBJ2-1; no reliable D call. Trimming left V 3 bases short and J 5 bases short, with 2 bases between. The CDR3 has 11 residues. From germline, CDR1 is KGHSH and CDR2 LQKENI. The CDR3 reads CASSPNNEQFF. The DNA for the CDR3 is TGTGCCAGCTCACCGAACAATGAGCAGTTCTTC.

The rearrangement uses TRBV20-1 and TRBJ2-7; D unclear. The V gene lost 2 bases and the J gene lost 4 bases, with 9 bases spanning the gap. The CDR3 has 12 residues. Germline V gives CDR1 DFQATT, CDR2 SNEGSKA (reference sequence). The CDR3, as DNA: TGCAGTGCTAGATTGGGTTTTTACGAGCAGTACTTC. It codes for CSARLGFYEQYF.

This clonotype has a single count. The rearrangement links TRBV7-9 to TRBJ2-1; D is uncertain. Trimming removed 2 bases at V and 7 bases at J, with 15 bases between. The CDR3 covers 15 residues. The germline V gene has CDR1 SEHNR and CDR2 FQNEAQ (reference sequence). The CDR3 DNA follows: TGTGCCAGCAGCTTAAGTGGCCCCCAGCCTAATGAGCAGTTCTTC. Its translation: CASSLSGPQPNEQFF.

In this sample, this clonotype turned up many times. This chain joins TRBV5-1 and TRBJ2-7; 7 bases are shared with TRBD2. The CDR3 sequence is 16 residues long. J gave up 3 bases and V 3 bases, and 12 bases lay outside the gene matches. Germline CDR1 and CDR2: SGHRS and YFSETQ. The CDR3 reads CASSSGEGTGGYEQYF. CDR3 nucleotide sequence: TGCGCCAGCAGCTCCGGGGAGGGTACCGGTGGCTACGAGCAGTACTTC. Supplemented by reference TRBV5-1 and TRBJ2-7, the full variable domain reads KAGVTQTPRYLIKTRGQQVTLSCSPISGHRSVSWYQQTPGQGLQFLFEYFSETQRNKGNFPGRFSGRQFSNSRSEMNVSTLELGDSALYLCASSSGEGTGGYEQYFGPGTRLTVT.

This clonotype was found many times. This chain joins TRBV20-1 and TRBJ1-1; D not certain. The germline gives CDR1 DFQATT, CDR2 SNEGSKA (reference sequence). Trimming cost V 3 bases and J 5 bases, with 19 bases left between them. The CDR3 has 15 amino acids. For the CDR3, the DNA is TGCAGTGCTAGGGGGAACAGACCTAGGAGGACTGAAGCTTTCTTT. Translation: CSARGNRPRRTEAFF.

This clonotype was observed at least ten times. The chain uses TRBV7-6 and TRBJ1-3; D is uncertain. CDR1 is SGHVS, CDR2 FNYEAQ, per germline. Trimming removed 1 base at V and 0 bases at J, with 19 bases between. The CDR3 has 19 amino acids. CDR3 coding DNA: TGTGCCAGCAGCTTAGTCTCCTCGGCCCCTGATTACTCTGGAAACACCATATATTTT. The encoded protein is CASSLVSSAPDYSGNTIYF. Full variable domain (outside the CDR3, taken from reference TRBV7-6 and TRBJ1-3): GAGVSQSPRYKVTKRGQDVALRCDPISGHVSLYWYRQALGQGPEFLTYFNYEAQQDKSGLPNDRFSAERPEGSISTLTIQRTEQRDSAMYRCASSLVSSAPDYSGNTIYFGEGSWLTVV.

A few counts support this clonotype. This chain uses TRBV5-1 with TRBJ1-6, with 10 bases matching TRBD1. J lost 5 bases, V lost 4 bases, and 9 bases had no gene match. Looked up from germline, CDR1 is SGHRS and CDR2 is YFSETQ. The CDR3 length is 17 residues. CDR3 sequence (DNA): TGCGCCAGCAGCCAAGGGCCCGGGACAGGGGATAATTCACCCCTCCACTTT. Its translation is CASSQGPGTGDNSPLHF.

This clonotype was picked up many times. This sequence joins TRBV20-1 and TRBJ1-2; no clear D. Trimming cost V 6 bases and J 8 bases, with 16 bases left between them. The germline CDR1 and CDR2 sequences are DFQATT and SNEGSKA (reference sequence). The CDR3 is 12 amino acids. CDR3 sequence: CSASPPPGGYTF. DNA of the CDR3: TGCAGTGCCTCGCCCCCCCCAGGCGGCTACACCTTC.

There are many counts of this clonotype. The gene calls are TRBV7-7 and TRBJ2-3, with D hard to call. V lost 2 bases to trimming and J lost 6 bases, with 15 bases between them. The CDR3 runs to 15 residues. CDR1 and CDR2 (germline): SSHAT, FNYEAQ (reference sequence). The CDR3 is CASSLTSVFGDTQYF. In DNA, the CDR3 is TGTGCCAGCAGCTTAACATCCGTCTTCGGGGATACGCAGTATTTT.

This clonotype was recorded many times. The V call is TRBV20-1, the J call TRBJ2-6; TRBD2 might be the D (5 bases). The length of the CDR3 is 14 residues. Trimming shortened V by 3 bases and J by 0 bases, and 6 bases separated the two germline ends. Germline values: CDR1 DFQATT, CDR2 SNEGSKA (reference sequence). The CDR3: CSARGSSGANVLTF. In DNA, the CDR3 is TGCAGTGCTAGGGGGAGCTCTGGGGCCAACGTCCTGACTTTC.

Within the sample, this clonotype is medium-sized. The chain joins TRBV7-2 to TRBJ2-7, with D possibly being TRBD1 (6 bases). Germline V gene lookup returns CDR1 SGHTA and CDR2 FQGNSA. The CDR3 is made up of 13 amino acids. With 5 bases removed from V and 2 bases from J, the gap between germline ends came to 10 bases. CDR3 sequence (DNA): TGTGCCAGCAGCCGCCGGACAGCCTACGAGCAGTACTTC. Its protein product is CASSRRTAYEQYF.